The clone carrying this T cell receptor beta chain was picked up one time. Its antigen is unknown. The sample originates from a study of cytomegalovirus exposure and HLA in healthy donors. Use of 60 Vbeta and 13 Jbeta primers characterized the PCR. Assay used: immunoSEQ multiplex PCR; TCRdb lists only in-frame clones, some missing. The sample records over 150,000 clones, 77% being singletons. General study findings and limits: TCR beta V segments were, for the most part, productive about 87% or about 30% of the time in an earlier analysis.

Unmatched junction bases numbered 7, after V lost 6 bases and J lost 5 bases. The CDR3 loop spans 14 amino acids. Germline V lookup: CDR1 SGHVS, CDR2 FQNEAQ. This sequence originates from a woman aged 60 to 75 in good health and CMV-seropositive. The sample comprised PBMCs. The rearrangement links TRBV7-8 to TRBJ2-5; 9 bases are shared with TRBD2. CDR3 sequence (DNA): TGTGCCAGCAGAAGAGCGGGAGGTCGGGAGACCCAGTACTTC. Residues: CASRRAGGRETQYF. The full variable domain, completed using reference TRBV7-8 and TRBJ2-5, is GAGVSQSPRYKVAKRGQDVALRCDPISGHVSLFWYQQALGQGPEFLTYFQNEAQLDKSGLPSDRFFAERPEGSVSTLKIQRTQQEDSAVYLCASRRAGGRETQYFGPGTRLLVL.